These 17 T cell receptor beta chains were all obtained from the same sample, sequenced in a study of naive and memory T cell subsets. Two oligonucleotides, mixed equimolar, formed the beta constant-region primer covering TRBC1 and TRBC2. TCRdb processed the UMI-ligation and nested PCR reads anew with MiXCR; each CDR3 protein has one entry. Found here are approximately 21,000 distinct CDR3 sequences, approximately 10% of them singletons; the top ten hold 15% to 20%. Input material: central memory CD8+ T cells from blood. The source of these receptors is a human donor in good health.

CDR3 loop: CASSLTRLSTDTQYF. The CDR3 DNA reads TGTGCCAGCAGTTTAACAAGACTTAGCACAGATACGCAGTATTTT. The chain joins TRBV6-5 to TRBJ2-3, with unresolved D. Germline lookup yields CDR1 MNHEY and CDR2 SVGAGI. The length of the CDR3 is 15 residues. The germline V and J ends were trimmed by 4 bases and 0 bases, with 11 bases remaining between them.

CDR3 protein: CATSRDPSGLGTQYF. The CDR3 DNA sequence: TGTGCCACCAGCAGAGATCCCAGCGGCCTCGGGACCCAGTACTTC. V is TRBV15 and J is TRBJ2-5; D is perhaps TRBD2 (5 bases). Trimming pared 0 bases from V and 7 bases from J, leaving 15 bases between. This CDR3 has 15 residues. The germline V gene has CDR1 LNHNV and CDR2 YYDKDF (reference sequence).

V gene TRBV12-3 or TRBV12-4 combines with J gene TRBJ1-2; no firm D call. The CDR3 has 11 residues. Trimming removed 6 bases from V and 5 bases from J, with 7 bases in between. The CDR3 protein is CASSTKYGYTF. For the CDR3, the DNA is TGTGCCAGCAGCACAAAGTATGGCTACACCTTC.

This clonotype was detected a few times. This chain joins TRBV15 and TRBJ2-2, with TRBD1 identical over 8 bases. In germline, CDR1 is LNHNV, CDR2 YYDKDF (reference sequence). V shed 4 bases and J 2 bases; nucleotides not matched to a gene: 3. This CDR3 comprises 15 residues. CDR3 protein: CATSTGQDNTGELFF. In nucleotides, the CDR3 is TGTGCCACCAGCACGGGACAGGATAACACCGGGGAGCTGTTTTTT.

This clonotype turned up a few times. V gene TRBV27 combines with J gene TRBJ2-3; the D gene is possibly TRBD2 (5 bases). V shed 4 bases and J shed 5 bases, with 10 bases lying between them. CDR1 is MNHEY, CDR2 SMNVEV, per germline (reference sequence). CDR3 size: 13 residues. The CDR3 bases are TGTGCCAGCAGTTCGGGAAACGGAGATACGCAGTATTTT. Encoded protein: CASSSGNGDTQYF.

This clonotype was observed at least ten times. The rearrangement uses TRBV9 and TRBJ2-2; tentatively, D is TRBD1 (5 bases). The germline V gene has CDR1 SGDLS and CDR2 YYNGEE. V lost 4 bases, J lost 5 bases, and 12 bases lay in between. This CDR3 contains 14 residues. CDR3 protein: CASSQGVGTGELFF. CDR3 coding DNA: TGTGCCAGCAGCCAGGGTGTAGGTACCGGGGAGCTGTTTTTT.

This clonotype was seen ten or more times. The rearrangement uses TRBV29-1 and TRBJ2-1; D uncertain. CDR1 is SQVTM and CDR2 is ANQGSEA in the germline V gene. The CDR3 runs 18 residues. The V end was cut by 4 bases, the J end by 0 bases, with 22 bases between. CDR3: CSVVTLTALVSSYNEQFF. As DNA, the CDR3 is TGCAGCGTTGTAACACTAACCGCTCTAGTCAGCTCCTACAATGAGCAGTTCTTC.

This clonotype was observed a handful of times. A much larger clonotype is one base distant, so this may be a read error. This chain connects TRBV3-1 to TRBJ1-2, with no clear D. Germline CDR1 reads LGHDT; CDR2 reads YNNKEL (reference sequence). The length of the CDR3 is 14 residues. V shed 4 bases and J shed 6 bases, with 15 bases lying between them. Here the CDR3 reads CASSPFCGGNGYTF. CDR3 DNA: TGTGCCAGCAGCCCGTTTTGTGGTGGGAATGGCTACACCTTC.

This clonotype was counted ten times or more. The chain employs TRBV27 and TRBJ2-7; 8 bases are shared with TRBD1. After removal of 3 bases from V and 6 bases from J, the junction contained 7 bases not matched to a gene. Germline V CDR1 and CDR2: MNHEY, SMNVEV (reference sequence). The CDR3 loop spans 14 amino acids. This chain's CDR3 is CASSLVRGQVEQYF. The CDR3 DNA reads TGTGCCAGCAGTTTGGTCAGGGGGCAAGTCGAGCAGTACTTC.

This clonotype was counted at least ten times. The chain links TRBV11-2 to TRBJ1-1; D gene ambiguous. The CDR3 sequence is 13 residues long. Between the trimmed V and J ends, which lost 8 bases and 8 bases, there was a span of 18 bases. Germline V gene sequence: CDR1 SGHAT, CDR2 FQNNGV. The CDR3 DNA reads TGTGCCAGCTCACTAGCGCGGAGCAGGGAAGCTTTCTTT. Residues: CASSLARSREAFF.

This clonotype was counted ten times or more. A much more abundant neighbour one base away suggests this may be a read error. The rearrangement joins TRBV6-6 to TRBJ1-2, with TRBD1 as a possible D gene (5 bases). The length of the CDR3 is 13 residues. Trimming removed 5 bases at V and 6 bases at J, with 13 bases between. Germline lookup yields CDR1 MNHNY and CDR2 SVGAGI (reference sequence). As DNA, the CDR3 is TGTGCCAGCAGTGGTGGGGCTACGGATGGCTACACCTTC. Translated, it gives CASSGGATDGYTF.

The genes are TRBV7-9 and TRBJ2-5, with 8 positions matching TRBD1. The CDR3 length is 13 residues. The germline gives CDR1 SEHNR, CDR2 FQNEAQ (reference sequence). V gave up 8 bases and J gave up 5 bases; unmatched junction bases: 7. In DNA form, the CDR3 reads TGTGCCAGCTTCCCAGGGGGCCAGGAGACCCAGTACTTC. Translated: CASFPGGQETQYF. The variable domain in full, with the rest retrieved from reference TRBV7-9 and TRBJ2-5, is DTGVSQNPRHKITKRGQNVTFRCDPISEHNRLYWYRQTLGQGPEFLTYFQNEAQLEKSRLLSDRFSAERPKGSFSTLEIQRTEQGDSAMYLCASFPGGQETQYFGPGTRLLVL.

This clonotype was seen only a few times. The rearrangement joins TRBV6-4 to TRBJ2-7, with D possibly matching TRBD2 (6 bases). V was shortened by 3 bases and J by 2 bases, with 11 bases between the two germline ends. Per germline, CDR1 MRHNA and CDR2 SNTAGT. The CDR3 sequence is 14 residues long. For the CDR3, the DNA is TGTGCCAGCAGTGAGCGGGACGGGACCTACGAGCAGTACTTC. The encoded protein is CASSERDGTYEQYF.

This clonotype was counted between two and nine times. V and J are TRBV6-5 and TRBJ2-5, with 9 nucleotides matching TRBD2. The CDR3 consists of 14 residues. Trimming at V came to 3 bases and at J to 5 bases, leaving 4 bases not matched to a gene. CDR1 and CDR2 from the germline V gene are MNHEY and SVGAGI. CDR3 bases: TGTGCCAGCAGTTATAGCGGGAGCGGGGAGACCCAGTACTTC. Amino acid sequence: CASSYSGSGETQYF.

This clonotype came up a few times. J is TRBJ2-3 and V is TRBV4-3; 12 bases are a match to TRBD2. The CDR3 length is 17 residues. The germline V gene has CDR1 LGHNA and CDR2 YSLEER. V shed 2 bases and J 2 bases; nucleotides not matched to a gene: 5. In nucleotides, the CDR3 is TGCGCCAGCAGCCAAAAAGGGACTAGCGGGTTCACAGATACGCAGTATTTT. Amino acid sequence: CASSQKGTSGFTDTQYF.

This clonotype was recorded at least ten times. The chain joins TRBV7-2 to TRBJ1-1; no firm D call. V lost 1 base and J lost 5, with 5 bases in between. Germline values: CDR1 SGHTA, CDR2 FQGNSA. This CDR3 spans 12 amino acids. Here the CDR3 reads CASSLGWTEAFF. In DNA form, the CDR3 reads TGTGCCAGCAGCTTAGGGTGGACTGAAGCTTTCTTT.

This clonotype was detected many times. The V gene is TRBV25-1, the J gene TRBJ1-3; 9 bases fit TRBD1. From germline, CDR1 is MGHDK and CDR2 SYGVNS. Trimming cost V 1 base and J 3 bases; bases outside gene matches: 4. The CDR3 loop spans 16 amino acids. CDR3 DNA sequence: TGTGCCAGCAGTGAATCCGACAGGGGGTATGGAAACACCATATATTTT. Translation gives CASSESDRGYGNTIYF.